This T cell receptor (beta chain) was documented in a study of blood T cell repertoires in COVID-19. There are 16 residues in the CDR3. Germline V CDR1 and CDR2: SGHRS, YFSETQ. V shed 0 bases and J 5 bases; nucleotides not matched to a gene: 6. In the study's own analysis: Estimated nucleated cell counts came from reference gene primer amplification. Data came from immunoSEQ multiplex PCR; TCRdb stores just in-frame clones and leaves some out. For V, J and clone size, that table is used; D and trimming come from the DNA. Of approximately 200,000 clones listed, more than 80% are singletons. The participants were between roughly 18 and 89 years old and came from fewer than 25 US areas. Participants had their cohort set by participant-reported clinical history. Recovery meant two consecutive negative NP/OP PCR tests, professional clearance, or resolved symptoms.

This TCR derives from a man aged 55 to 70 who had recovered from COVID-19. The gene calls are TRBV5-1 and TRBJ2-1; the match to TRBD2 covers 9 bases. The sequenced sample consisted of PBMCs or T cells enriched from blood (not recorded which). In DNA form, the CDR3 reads TGCGCCAGCAGCTTGGAAGTAGCGGGGGCTCACAATGAGCAGTTCTTC. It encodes CASSLEVAGAHNEQFF.